This is a list of T cell receptor beta chains from one sample in a study of radiation and T cells in renal cell carcinoma. The table came from immunoSEQ multiplex PCR; TCRdb's copy has only in-frame clones and leaves some out. The data show about 83,000 clones, 83% seen once. This material consisted of blood, taken from a patient whose treatment included radiotherapy and nephrectomy. Every receptor here comes from a woman aged 55 to 70 with renal cell carcinoma. Both conserved end residues are part of each CDR3. Fields, in order: V gene, J gene, clone size, D gene, CDR3 DNA, CDR3 protein. The D gene is left open where the match is weak. A clone size is listed for some rows: how often the clone was seen (once, few, many), or a class if it is expanded.

V gene: TRBV5-6
J gene: TRBJ2-5
clone size: NA
D gene: NA
CDR3 DNA: TGTGCCAGCAGGGGGGGGACAGCTCAAGAGACCCAGTACTTC
CDR3 protein: CASRGGTAQETQYF

V gene: TRBV5-1
J gene: TRBJ2-7
clone size: NA
D gene: TRBD2
CDR3 DNA: TGCGCCAGCAGCTTGGCTACTAGCGGGGGGCTCTACGAGCAGTACTTC
CDR3 protein: CASSLATSGGLYEQYF

V gene: TRBV19
J gene: TRBJ1-4
clone size: once
D gene: TRBD1
CDR3 DNA: TGTGCCAGTAGACTCGACAGGGAAGCTGAAAAACTGTTTTTT
CDR3 protein: CASRLDREAEKLFF

V gene: TRBV2
J gene: TRBJ2-7
clone size: NA
D gene: NA
CDR3 DNA: TGTGCCAGTACTTTAGAGTACGAGCAGTACTTC
CDR3 protein: CASTLEYEQYF

V gene: TRBV4-2
J gene: TRBJ2-2
clone size: NA
D gene: TRBD2
CDR3 DNA: TGTGCCAGCAGCCAGGACCTAGCGGGAGGGGGGACCGGGGAGCTGTTTTTT
CDR3 protein: CASSQDLAGGGTGELFF

V gene: TRBV10-3
J gene: TRBJ1-6
clone size: NA
D gene: NA
CDR3 DNA: TGTGCCATCAGTGACGAGGCCCAAGATTCACCCCTCCACTTT
CDR3 protein: CAISDEAQDSPLHF

V gene: TRBV9
J gene: TRBJ1-1
clone size: NA
D gene: NA
CDR3 DNA: TGTGCCAGCAGCGAGGGAATCGCGAGGGCAGTGAACACTGAAGCTTTCTTT
CDR3 protein: CASSEGIARAVNTEAFF

V gene: TRBV7-9
J gene: TRBJ2-2
clone size: few
D gene: TRBD1
CDR3 DNA: TGTGCCAGCAGCTCGACAGGGGTGAACACCGGGGAGCTGTTTTTT
CDR3 protein: CASSSTGVNTGELFF

V gene: TRBV6-1
J gene: TRBJ2-1
clone size: NA
D gene: TRBD2
CDR3 DNA: TGTGCCAGCAGTGAAGCGCTCAGCGGGGGGGATAATGAGCAGTTCTTC
CDR3 protein: CASSEALSGGDNEQFF

V gene: TRBV6-6
J gene: TRBJ1-4
clone size: NA
D gene: TRBD1
CDR3 DNA: TGTGCCAGCAGTCACGGAACAGACAGGGGAAATGAAAAACTGTTTTTT
CDR3 protein: CASSHGTDRGNEKLFF

V gene: TRBV7-9
J gene: TRBJ1-1
clone size: NA
D gene: NA
CDR3 DNA: TGTGCCAGCAGCCCAAAGTCTTTCCCGAACACTGAAGCTTTCTTT
CDR3 protein: CASSPKSFPNTEAFF

V gene: TRBV19
J gene: TRBJ2-7
clone size: NA
D gene: TRBD1
CDR3 DNA: TGTGCCAGTAGTCCCGGGACAGGGGGCGCGGACGAGCAGTACTTC
CDR3 protein: CASSPGTGGADEQYF

V gene: TRBV5-5
J gene: TRBJ1-4
clone size: NA
D gene: NA
CDR3 DNA: TGTGCCAGCAGGGGGGGTCTTCAGGGACACACTTCCATAGACGGAAAACTGTTTTTT
CDR3 protein: CASRGGLQGHTSIDGKLFF

V gene: TRBV7-9
J gene: TRBJ1-2
clone size: few
D gene: TRBD1
CDR3 DNA: TGTGCCAGCAGCTCATTCTTTCCGGGACAGGGAAACTATGGCTACACCTTC
CDR3 protein: CASSSFFPGQGNYGYTF

V gene: TRBV11-3
J gene: TRBJ2-1
clone size: NA
D gene: TRBD2
CDR3 DNA: TGTGCCAGCAGCTTAGATGCGGGAGGCTCCTACAATGAGCAGTTCTTC
CDR3 protein: CASSLDAGGSYNEQFF

V gene: TRBV5-6
J gene: TRBJ2-7
clone size: NA
D gene: NA
CDR3 DNA: TGTGCCAGCAGCCCCGGACATCTCTACGAGCAGTACTTC
CDR3 protein: CASSPGHLYEQYF

V gene: TRBV13
J gene: TRBJ1-1
clone size: NA
D gene: TRBD1
CDR3 DNA: TGTGCCAGCAGCCCTTCTGGGACAGGGAGGAACACTGAAGCTTTCTTT
CDR3 protein: CASSPSGTGRNTEAFF